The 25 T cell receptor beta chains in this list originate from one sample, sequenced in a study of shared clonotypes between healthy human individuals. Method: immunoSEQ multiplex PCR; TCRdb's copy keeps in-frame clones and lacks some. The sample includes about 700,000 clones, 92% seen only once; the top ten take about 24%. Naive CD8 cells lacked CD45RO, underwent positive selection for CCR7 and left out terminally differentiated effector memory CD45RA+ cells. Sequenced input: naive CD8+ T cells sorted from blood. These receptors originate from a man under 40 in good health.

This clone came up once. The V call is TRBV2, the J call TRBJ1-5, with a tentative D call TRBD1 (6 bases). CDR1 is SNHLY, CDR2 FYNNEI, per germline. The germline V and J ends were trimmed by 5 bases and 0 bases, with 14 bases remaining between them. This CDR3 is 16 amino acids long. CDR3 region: CASSTGQMYSNQPQHF. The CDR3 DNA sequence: TGTGCCAGCAGTACAGGACAGATGTATAGCAATCAGCCCCAGCATTTT.

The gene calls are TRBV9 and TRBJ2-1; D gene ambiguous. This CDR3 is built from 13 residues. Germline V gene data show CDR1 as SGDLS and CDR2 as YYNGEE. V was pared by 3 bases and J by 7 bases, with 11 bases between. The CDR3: CASSGSQWNEQFF. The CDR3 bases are TGTGCCAGCAGCGGGAGCCAATGGAATGAGCAGTTCTTC.

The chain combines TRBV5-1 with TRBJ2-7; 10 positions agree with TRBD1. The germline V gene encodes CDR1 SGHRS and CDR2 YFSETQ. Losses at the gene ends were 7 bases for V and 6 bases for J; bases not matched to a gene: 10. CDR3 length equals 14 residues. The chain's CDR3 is CASGQPGQGFEQYF. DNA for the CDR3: TGCGCCAGCGGCCAACCGGGACAGGGGTTCGAGCAGTACTTC.

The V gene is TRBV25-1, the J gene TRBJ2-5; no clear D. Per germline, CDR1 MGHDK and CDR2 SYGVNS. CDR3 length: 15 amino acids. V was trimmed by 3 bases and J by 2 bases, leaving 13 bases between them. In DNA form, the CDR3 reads TGTGCCAGCAGTGATCCTTCACAACCTCAAGAGACCCAGTACTTC. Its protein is CASSDPSQPQETQYF.

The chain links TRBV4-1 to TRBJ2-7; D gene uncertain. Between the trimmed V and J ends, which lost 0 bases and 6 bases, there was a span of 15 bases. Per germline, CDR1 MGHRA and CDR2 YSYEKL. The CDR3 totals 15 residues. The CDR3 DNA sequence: TGCGCCAGCAGCCAAGAAGCGTCTAGGAGTCGCGAGCAGTACTTC. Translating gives CASSQEASRSREQYF.

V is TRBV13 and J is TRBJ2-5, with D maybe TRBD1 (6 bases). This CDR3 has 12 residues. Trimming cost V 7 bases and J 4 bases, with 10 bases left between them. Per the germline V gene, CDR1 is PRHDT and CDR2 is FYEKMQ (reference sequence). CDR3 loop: CASTSQGETQYF. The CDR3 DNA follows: TGTGCCAGCACCTCACAGGGAGAGACCCAGTACTTC.

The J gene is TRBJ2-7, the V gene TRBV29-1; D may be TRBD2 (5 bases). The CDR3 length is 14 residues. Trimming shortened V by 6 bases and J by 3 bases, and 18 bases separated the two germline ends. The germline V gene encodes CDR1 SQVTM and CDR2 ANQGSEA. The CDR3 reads CSVTLRHRDYEQYF. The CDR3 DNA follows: TGCAGCGTGACGCTTAGACACCGGGACTACGAGCAGTACTTC.

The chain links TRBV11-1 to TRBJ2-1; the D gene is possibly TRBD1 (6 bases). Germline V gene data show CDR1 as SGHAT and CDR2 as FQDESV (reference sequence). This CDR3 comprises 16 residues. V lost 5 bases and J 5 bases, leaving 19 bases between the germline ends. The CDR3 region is CASSLGDNSYNNEQFF. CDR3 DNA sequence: TGTGCCAGCAGCCTCGGGGACAACTCCTATAACAATGAGCAGTTCTTC.

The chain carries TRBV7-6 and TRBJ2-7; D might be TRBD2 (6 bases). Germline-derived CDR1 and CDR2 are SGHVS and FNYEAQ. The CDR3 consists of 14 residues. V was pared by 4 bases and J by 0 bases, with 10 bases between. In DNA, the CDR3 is TGTGCCAGCAGCTACCGGGACTCCTCCTACGAGCAGTACTTC. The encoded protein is CASSYRDSSYEQYF.

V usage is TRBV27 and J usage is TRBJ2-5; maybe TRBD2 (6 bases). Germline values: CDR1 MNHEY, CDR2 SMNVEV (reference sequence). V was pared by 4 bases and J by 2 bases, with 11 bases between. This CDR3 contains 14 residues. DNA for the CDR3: TGTGCCAGCAGTTATTTAGCGGAACAAGAGACCCAGTACTTC. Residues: CASSYLAEQETQYF.

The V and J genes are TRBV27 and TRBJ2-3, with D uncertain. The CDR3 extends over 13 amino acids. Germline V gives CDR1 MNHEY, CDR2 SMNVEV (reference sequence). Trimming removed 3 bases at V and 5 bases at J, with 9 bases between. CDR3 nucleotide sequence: TGTGCCAGCAGTTTCGTACGGGTAGATACGCAGTATTTT. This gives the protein CASSFVRVDTQYF.

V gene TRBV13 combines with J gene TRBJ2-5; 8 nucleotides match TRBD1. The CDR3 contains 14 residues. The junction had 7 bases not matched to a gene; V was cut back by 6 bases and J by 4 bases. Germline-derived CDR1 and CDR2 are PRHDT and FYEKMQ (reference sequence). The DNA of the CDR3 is TGTGCCAGCAGTTGGCGGACAGGGACAGAGACCCAGTACTTC. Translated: CASSWRTGTETQYF.

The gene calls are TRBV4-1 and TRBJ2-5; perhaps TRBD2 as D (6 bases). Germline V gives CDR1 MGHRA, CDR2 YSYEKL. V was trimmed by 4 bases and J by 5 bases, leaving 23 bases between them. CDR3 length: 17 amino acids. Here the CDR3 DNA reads TGCGCCAGCAGCCGTCAGGGATCGGGAGCCCCCGGGGAGACCCAGTACTTC. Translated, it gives CASSRQGSGAPGETQYF.

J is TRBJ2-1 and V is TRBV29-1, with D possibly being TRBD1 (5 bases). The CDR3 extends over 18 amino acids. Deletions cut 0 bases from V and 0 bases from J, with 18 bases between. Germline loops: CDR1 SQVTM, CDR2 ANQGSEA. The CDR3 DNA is TGCAGCGTTGAAGATCCTCTCGACCACAGGAGCTCCTACAATGAGCAGTTCTTC. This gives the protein CSVEDPLDHRSSYNEQFF.

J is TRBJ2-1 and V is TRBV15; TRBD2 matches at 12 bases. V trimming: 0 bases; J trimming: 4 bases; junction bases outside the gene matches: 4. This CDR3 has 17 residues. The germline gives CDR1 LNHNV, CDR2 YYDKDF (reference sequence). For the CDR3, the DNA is TGTGCCACCAGCAGAGATGGGACTAGCGGGCCATACAATGAGCAGTTCTTC. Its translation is CATSRDGTSGPYNEQFF.

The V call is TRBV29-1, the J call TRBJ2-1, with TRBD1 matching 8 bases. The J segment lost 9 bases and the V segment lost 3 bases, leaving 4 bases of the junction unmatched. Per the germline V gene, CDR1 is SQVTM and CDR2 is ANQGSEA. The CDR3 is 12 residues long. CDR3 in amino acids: CSVEDRVLEQFF. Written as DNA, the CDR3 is TGCAGCGTTGAGGACAGGGTTCTTGAGCAGTTCTTC.

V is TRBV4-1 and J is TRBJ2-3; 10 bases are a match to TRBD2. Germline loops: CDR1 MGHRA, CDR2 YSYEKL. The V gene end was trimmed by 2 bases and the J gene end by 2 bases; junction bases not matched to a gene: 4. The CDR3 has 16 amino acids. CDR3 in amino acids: CASSQSSGGFTDTQYF. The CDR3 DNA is TGCGCCAGCAGCCAATCTAGCGGGGGATTCACAGATACGCAGTATTTT.

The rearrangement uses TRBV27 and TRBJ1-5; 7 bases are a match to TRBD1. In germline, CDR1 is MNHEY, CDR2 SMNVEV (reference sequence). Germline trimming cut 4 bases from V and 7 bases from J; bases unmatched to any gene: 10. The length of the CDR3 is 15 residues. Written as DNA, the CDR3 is TGTGCCAGCAGTTCAGCGACAGGGTTCGGGCAGCCCCAGCATTTT. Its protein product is CASSSATGFGQPQHF.

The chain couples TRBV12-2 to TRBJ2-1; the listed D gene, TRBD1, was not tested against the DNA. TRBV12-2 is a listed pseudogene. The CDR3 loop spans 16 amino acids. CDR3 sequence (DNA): TGTGCAAGTCGCTTCCCCGGACATAGCTCCTACAATGAGCAGTTCTTC. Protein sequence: CASRFPGHSSYNEQFF.

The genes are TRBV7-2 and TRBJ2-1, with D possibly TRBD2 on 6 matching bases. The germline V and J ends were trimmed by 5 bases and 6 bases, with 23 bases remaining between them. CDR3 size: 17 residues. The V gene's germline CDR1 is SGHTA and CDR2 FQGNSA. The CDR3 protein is CASSPRHETRLGNEQFF. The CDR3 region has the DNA TGTGCCAGCAGCCCTCGGCATGAGACTAGATTAGGCAATGAGCAGTTCTTC. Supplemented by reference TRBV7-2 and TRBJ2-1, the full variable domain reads GAGVSQSPSNKVTEKGKDVELRCDPISGHTALYWYRQSLGQGLEFLIYFQGNSAPDKSGLPSDRFSAERTGGSVSTLTIQRTQQEDSAVYLCASSPRHETRLGNEQFFGPGTRLTVL.

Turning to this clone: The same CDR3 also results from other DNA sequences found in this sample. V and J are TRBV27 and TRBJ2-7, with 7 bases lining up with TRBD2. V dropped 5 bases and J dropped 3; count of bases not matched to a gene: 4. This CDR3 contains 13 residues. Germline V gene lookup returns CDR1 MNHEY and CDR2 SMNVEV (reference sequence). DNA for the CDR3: TGTGCCAGCAGTCTGGGACTACTCTACGAGCAGTACTTC. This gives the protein CASSLGLLYEQYF.

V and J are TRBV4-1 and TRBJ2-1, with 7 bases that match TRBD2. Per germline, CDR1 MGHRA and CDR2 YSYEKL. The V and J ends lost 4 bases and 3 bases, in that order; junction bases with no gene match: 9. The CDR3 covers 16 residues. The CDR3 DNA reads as TGCGCCAGCAGCCCACCGGGGGGAGTCTACTACAATGAGCAGTTCTTC. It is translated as CASSPPGGVYYNEQFF.

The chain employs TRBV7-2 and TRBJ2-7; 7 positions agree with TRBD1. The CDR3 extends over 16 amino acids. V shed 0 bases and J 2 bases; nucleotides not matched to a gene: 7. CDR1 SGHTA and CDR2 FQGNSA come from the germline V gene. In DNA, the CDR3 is TGTGCCAGCAGCTTAGCTACTGGGACAGTGGCCTACGAGCAGTACTTC. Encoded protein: CASSLATGTVAYEQYF.

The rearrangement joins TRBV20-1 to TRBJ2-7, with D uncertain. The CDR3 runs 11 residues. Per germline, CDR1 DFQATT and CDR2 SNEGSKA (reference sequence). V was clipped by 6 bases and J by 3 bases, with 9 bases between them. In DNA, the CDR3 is TGCAGTGCCGACACCATCTACGAGCAGTACTTC. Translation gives CSADTIYEQYF.

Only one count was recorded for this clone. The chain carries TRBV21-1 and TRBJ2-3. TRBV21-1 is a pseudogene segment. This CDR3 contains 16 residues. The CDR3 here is CASSKLNQYSTDTQYF. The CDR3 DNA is TGTGCCAGCAGCAAATTGAACCAATATTCCACAGATACGCAGTATTTT.